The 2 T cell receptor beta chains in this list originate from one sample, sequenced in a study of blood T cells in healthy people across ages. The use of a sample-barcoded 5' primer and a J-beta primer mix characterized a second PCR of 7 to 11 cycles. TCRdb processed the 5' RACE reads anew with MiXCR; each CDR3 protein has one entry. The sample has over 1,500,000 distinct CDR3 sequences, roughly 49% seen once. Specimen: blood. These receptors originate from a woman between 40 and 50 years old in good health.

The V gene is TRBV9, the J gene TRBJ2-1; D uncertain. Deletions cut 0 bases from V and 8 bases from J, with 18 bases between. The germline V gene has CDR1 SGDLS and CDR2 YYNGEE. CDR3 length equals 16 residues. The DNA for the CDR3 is TGTGCCAGCAGCGTAGAGATGAACAGACGGAGCGATGAGCAGTTCTTC. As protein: CASSVEMNRRSDEQFF.

CDR3 sequence reads: CATSLGVNIQYF. The CDR3 coding sequence is TGTGCCACTTCCCTCGGGGTTAACATTCAGTACTTC. V gene TRBV7-2 combines with J gene TRBJ2-4, with TRBD2 as a possible D gene (5 bases). There are 12 residues in the CDR3. V was cut by 10 bases and J by 7 bases, with 14 bases left in between. CDR1 SGHTA and CDR2 FQGNSA come from the germline V gene.